This T cell receptor beta chain is drawn from a study of human T cells and chemical hapten exposure (dated by TCRdb to the early 2020s). As for the study more broadly: For sensitization, 2% DPC in acetone was applied to a roughly 2 cm by roughly 2 cm area of upper inner arm skin. Weekly therapeutic DPC doses were additionally applied to the scalp of patients throughout the roughly 22-week study period. Patch testing on the upper back used Finn chambers containing 0.01% DPC, with scoring done after 6 days according to International Contact Dermatitis Research Group standards. The mostly female patient cohort included alopecia areata with under or over 50% scalp involvement, alopecia totalis and alopecia universalis. Libraries were pooled for sequencing, and variation in per-sample TCR yields was attributed mainly to small differences in library volumes within the pool. In alopecia patients, the study followed how the peripheral blood TCR repertoire changed in vivo over primary and secondary sensitization to diphenylcyclopropenone (DPC), a hapten. Blood samples were taken from patients before sensitization (week 0) and then at 2, 6 and about 24 weeks after DPC sensitization. Nearly 30 alopecia patients gave blood for TCR sequencing at one to four time points (pre-sensitization, 2, 6 and 24 weeks). The investigation overall reported the following: Because every patient had alopecia, a presumed autoimmune disease, the patients' immune response might differ from that of healthy individuals. Expanded TCRs formed significantly more large CDR3 similarity clusters than pre-sensitization or healthy control sets, consistent with antigen-driven responses. After repeated subsampling, the strength of the expansion versus patch-test correlation and the threshold at which it became significant changed. Patch test score correlated positively with the number of PT1 expanded TCRs, reaching significance at thresholds 8, 16 and 32 but not at 4. No change with DPC sensitization was found in the number of TCRs above 1 in 1000 frequency, and no evidence of global repertoire structure alterations was found.

The library was prepared using RACE. Sequencing relied on a NextSeq 500. During library preparation, unique molecular identifiers were attached to individual cDNA molecules so that TCRs could be counted in a quantitative, reproducible way. From each blood RNA sample, both TCR alpha and TCR beta chains were sequenced. From the authors' description of their analysis: The median number of TCRs per sample was 95,638, ranging from 23,224 to 690,600. The Decombinator software suite was used to annotate the V, J and CDR3 of the TCR reads. For PS versus PT1 abundance plots, all samples were subsampled to the same number of TCRs (28,000). TCRs were defined as expanded if absent before sensitization and observed at least eight times at the 2-week time point. TCRdb reworked the public reads: Q25 trimming with fastp, MiXCR clone assembly, productive beta chains retained. Duplicate CDR3 protein sequences are folded into a single record with the most common DNA and genes. The V and J calls come from TCRdb's annotation, not from the publication. The sample includes approximately 350,000 distinct CDR3 sequences, with 6% to 8.5% observed a single time. Together, the top ten hold about 8% of the sample.

For this clonotype: What antigen it recognizes has not been identified. It has no much larger one-base neighbor in the sample; base qualities were not kept.

The time point label on this specimen signifies: patch test 1, 2 weeks after DPC sensitization. The treatment or condition label, read with the paper, signifies: therapeutic diphenylcyclopropenone sensitization with weekly scalp DPC. At every patch-test visit, the blood draw took place before the patch test was put on. Patients were considered eligible if aged 18 to 70, diagnosed with alopecia and deemed suitable for DPC therapy, and patients were excluded if pregnant. Unfractionated whole blood was collected in Tempus Blood RNA tubes, and total RNA was extracted from that blood. The receptor was derived from a woman aged 18-35 years with alopecia areata. Some clones in this sample may be carry-over from other donors' samples. The source material was whole blood, sampled in connection with sensitization to the hapten diphenylcyclopropenone (DPC).

Read as DNA, the sequence is TGCGCCAGCAGCCCCGGACTAGCGGGGGTCATGGGGGGAGAGACCCAGTACTTC. It codes for CASSPGLAGVMGGETQYF. The chain couples TRBV5-1 to TRBJ2-5, with TRBD2 matching 13 junction bases. CDR1 SGHRS and CDR2 YFSETQ are derived from the germline V gene. After removal of 4 bases from V and 4 bases from J, the junction retains 13 bases not matched to a gene. From cysteine to phenylalanine, the CDR3 is 18 amino acids long. This entry keeps only the CDR3 DNA: 54 bases, framed from base 1.